This TCR beta chain comes out of a study of shared clonotypes between healthy human individuals. Study-level points and caveats: It was the non-shared clonotypes that had lower generation probabilities than clonotypes shared by all four donors.

Here immunoSEQ multiplex PCR was the method, and the copy in TCRdb shows in-frame clones only, minus some. The sample holds about 2,500,000 clones, about 92% seen once. The ends lost 4 bases at V and 0 bases at J; junction bases unmatched: 1. CDR1 and CDR2 from the germline V gene are SGHDT and YYEEEE. This CDR3 has 15 amino acids. With regard to this clone: The antigen remains unidentified. Other DNA sequences of this sample code for an identical CDR3.

This TCR was sampled from a man aged 18-30 years in good health. The chain employs TRBV5-6 and TRBJ2-2; TRBD1 matches at 9 bases. Sequencing input: naive CD4+ T cells sorted from blood. Specified subset: CD45RA+ positively selected. The CDR3 sequence: CASSRDRANTGELFF. For the CDR3, the DNA is TGTGCCAGCAGCAGGGACAGGGCGAACACCGGGGAGCTGTTTTTT. Looking up the rest from reference TRBV5-6 and TRBJ2-2 gives the full variable domain: DAGVTQSPTHLIKTRGQQVTLRCSPKSGHDTVSWYQQALGQGPQFIFQYYEEEERQRGNFPDRFSGHQFPNYSSELNVNALLLGDSALYLCASSRDRANTGELFFGEGSRLTVL.